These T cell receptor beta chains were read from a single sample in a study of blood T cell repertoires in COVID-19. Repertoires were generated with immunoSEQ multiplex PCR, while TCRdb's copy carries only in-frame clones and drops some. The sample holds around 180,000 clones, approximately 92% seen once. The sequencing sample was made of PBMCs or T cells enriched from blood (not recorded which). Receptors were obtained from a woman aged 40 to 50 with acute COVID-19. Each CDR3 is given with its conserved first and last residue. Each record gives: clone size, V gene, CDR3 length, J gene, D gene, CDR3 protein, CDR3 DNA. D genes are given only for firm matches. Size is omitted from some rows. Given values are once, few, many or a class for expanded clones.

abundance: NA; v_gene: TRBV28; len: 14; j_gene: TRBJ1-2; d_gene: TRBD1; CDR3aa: CASSLGQGRYGYTF; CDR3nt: TGTGCCAGCAGTTTGGGACAGGGTCGGTATGGCTACACCTTC
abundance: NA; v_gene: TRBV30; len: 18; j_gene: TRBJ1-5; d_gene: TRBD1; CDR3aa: CARSKNRRDRGGNQPQHF; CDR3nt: TGTGCCCGGAGTAAGAATAGGAGGGACAGGGGAGGCAATCAGCCCCAGCATTTT
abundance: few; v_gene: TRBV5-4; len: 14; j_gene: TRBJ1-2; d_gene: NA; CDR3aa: CASSLVGQGYGYTF; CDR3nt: TGTGCCAGCAGCTTGGTTGGCCAGGGCTACGGCTACACCTTC
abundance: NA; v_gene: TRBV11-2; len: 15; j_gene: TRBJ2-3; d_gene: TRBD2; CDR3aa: CASSLTSGSVHTQYF; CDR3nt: TGTGCCAGCAGCCTCACTAGCGGGAGCGTGCATACGCAGTATTTT
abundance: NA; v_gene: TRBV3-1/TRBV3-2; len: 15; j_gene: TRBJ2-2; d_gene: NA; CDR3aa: CASSQGLRGTGELFF; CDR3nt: TGTGCCAGCAGCCAAGGGCTGCGGGGCACCGGGGAGCTGTTTTTT
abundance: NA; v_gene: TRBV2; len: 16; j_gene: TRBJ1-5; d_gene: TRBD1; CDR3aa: CASSQDRGSLNQPQHF; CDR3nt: TGTGCCAGCAGTCAGGACAGGGGGTCCCTTAATCAGCCCCAGCATTTT
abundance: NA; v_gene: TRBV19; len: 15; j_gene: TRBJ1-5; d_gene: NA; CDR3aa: CASSISDRSGQPQHF; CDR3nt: TGTGCCAGTAGTATTTCGGACAGATCGGGACAGCCCCAGCATTTT
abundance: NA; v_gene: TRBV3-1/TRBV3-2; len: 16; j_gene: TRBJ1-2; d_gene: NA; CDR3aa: CASSQALWAPNYGYTF; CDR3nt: TGTGCCAGCAGCCAAGCTTTGTGGGCTCCCAACTATGGCTACACCTTC
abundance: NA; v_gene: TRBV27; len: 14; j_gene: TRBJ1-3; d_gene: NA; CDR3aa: CASSFAGTGNTIYF; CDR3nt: TGTGCCAGCAGTTTCGCCGGGACTGGAAACACCATATATTTT
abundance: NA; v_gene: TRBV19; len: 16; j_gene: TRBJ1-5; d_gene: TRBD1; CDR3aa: CASSQRTGGLFFTSAF; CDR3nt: TGTGCCAGTAGTCAACGGACAGGGGGACTTTTTTTTACCTCCGCTTTT
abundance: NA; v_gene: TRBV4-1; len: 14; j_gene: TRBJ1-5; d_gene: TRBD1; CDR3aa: CASSHEEGTGAQHF; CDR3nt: TGCGCCAGCAGCCATGAGGAGGGAACAGGGGCCCAGCATTTT
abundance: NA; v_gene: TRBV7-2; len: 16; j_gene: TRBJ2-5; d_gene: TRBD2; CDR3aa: CASSLRRRGGQETQYF; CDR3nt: TGTGCCAGCAGCTTACGACGGCGGGGGGGACAAGAGACCCAGTACTTC
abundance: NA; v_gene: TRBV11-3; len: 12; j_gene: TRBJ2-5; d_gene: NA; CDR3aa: CASSLEGETQYF; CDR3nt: TGTGCCAGCAGCTTGGAGGGCGAGACCCAGTACTTC
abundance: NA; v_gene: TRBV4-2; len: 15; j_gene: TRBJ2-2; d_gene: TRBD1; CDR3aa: CASSPRTGLTGELFF; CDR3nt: TGTGCCAGCAGCCCACGGACAGGCCTCACCGGGGAGCTGTTTTTT
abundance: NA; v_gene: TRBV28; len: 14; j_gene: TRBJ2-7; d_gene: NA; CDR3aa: CASSPRTVNYEQYF; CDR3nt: TGTGCCAGCAGTCCTCGGACAGTAAACTACGAGCAGTACTTC
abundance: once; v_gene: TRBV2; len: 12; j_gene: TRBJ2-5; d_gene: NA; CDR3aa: CASSDSAETQYF; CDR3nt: TGTGCCAGCAGTGACAGTGCAGAGACCCAGTACTTC
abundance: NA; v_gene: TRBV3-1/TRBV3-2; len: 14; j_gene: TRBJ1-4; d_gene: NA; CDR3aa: CASSQVEGGEKLFF; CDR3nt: TGTGCCAGCAGCCAAGTTGAGGGAGGTGAAAAACTGTTTTTT
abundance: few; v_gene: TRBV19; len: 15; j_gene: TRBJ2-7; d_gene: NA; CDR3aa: CASSIRSAQSYEQYF; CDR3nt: TGTGCCAGTAGTATTCGCTCCGCACAATCCTACGAGCAGTACTTC
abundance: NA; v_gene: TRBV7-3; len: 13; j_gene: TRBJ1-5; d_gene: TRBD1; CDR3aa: CASSLSGGQPQHF; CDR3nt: TGTGCCAGCAGCTTATCAGGGGGACAGCCCCAGCATTTT
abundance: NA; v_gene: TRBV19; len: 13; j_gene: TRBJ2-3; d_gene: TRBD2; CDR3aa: CASTGGPGDTQYF; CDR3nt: TGTGCCAGTACGGGGGGGCCGGGAGATACGCAGTATTTT
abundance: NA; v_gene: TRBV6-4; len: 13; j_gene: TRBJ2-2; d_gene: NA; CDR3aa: CASSGQDTGELFF; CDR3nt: TGTGCCAGCAGTGGACAGGACACCGGGGAGCTGTTTTTT
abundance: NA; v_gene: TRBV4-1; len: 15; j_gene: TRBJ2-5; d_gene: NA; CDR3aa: CASSQDPRYSETQYF; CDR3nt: TGCGCCAGCAGCCAAGATCCTCGGTATAGCGAGACCCAGTACTTC
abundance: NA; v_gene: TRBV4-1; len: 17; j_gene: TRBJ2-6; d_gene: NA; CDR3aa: CASSQVAGASGANVLTF; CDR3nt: TGCGCCAGCAGCCAAGTCGCGGGGGCCTCTGGGGCCAACGTCCTGACTTTC
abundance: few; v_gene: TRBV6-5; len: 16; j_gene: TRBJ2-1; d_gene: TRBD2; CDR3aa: CASSLSSGRGGSEQFF; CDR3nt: TGTGCCAGCAGTTTATCCTCGGGGCGGGGGGGAAGTGAGCAGTTCTTC
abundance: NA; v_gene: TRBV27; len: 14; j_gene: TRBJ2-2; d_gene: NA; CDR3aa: CASSFTGLAGELFF; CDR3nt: TGTGCCAGCAGTTTTACAGGGCTGGCCGGGGAGCTGTTTTTT
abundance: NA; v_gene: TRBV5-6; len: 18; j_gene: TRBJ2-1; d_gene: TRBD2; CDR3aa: CASSLLGLAGGSYNEQFF; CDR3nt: TGTGCCAGCAGCCTACTGGGACTAGCGGGAGGGTCCTACAATGAGCAGTTCTTC
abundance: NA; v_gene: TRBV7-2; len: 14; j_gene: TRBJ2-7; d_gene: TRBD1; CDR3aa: CASSVRQGLGEQYF; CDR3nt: TGTGCCAGCAGCGTTCGACAGGGATTGGGAGAGCAGTACTTC
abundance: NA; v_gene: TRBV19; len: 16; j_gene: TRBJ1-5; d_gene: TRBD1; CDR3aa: CASRGQEPNSNQPQHF; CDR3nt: TGTGCCAGTAGGGGACAGGAGCCAAATAGCAATCAGCCCCAGCATTTT
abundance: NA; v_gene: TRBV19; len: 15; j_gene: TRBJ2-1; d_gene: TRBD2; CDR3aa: CASSLLAGGPNEQFF; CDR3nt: TGTGCCAGTAGTCTACTAGCGGGAGGGCCCAATGAGCAGTTCTTC
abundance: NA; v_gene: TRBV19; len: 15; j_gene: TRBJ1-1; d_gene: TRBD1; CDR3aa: CASRTAGTGNTEAFF; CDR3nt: TGTGCCAGTAGAACTGCCGGGACAGGGAACACTGAAGCTTTCTTT
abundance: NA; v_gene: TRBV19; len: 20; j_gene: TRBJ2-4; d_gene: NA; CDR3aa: CASSRPPEVGTILAKNIQYF; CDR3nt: TGTGCCAGTAGTAGACCTCCAGAGGTAGGAACGATTCTAGCCAAAAACATTCAGTACTTC
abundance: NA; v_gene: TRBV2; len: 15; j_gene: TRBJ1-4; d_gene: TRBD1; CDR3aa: CASSMVPQGSEKLFF; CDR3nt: TGTGCCAGCAGCATGGTCCCACAGGGGAGTGAAAAACTGTTTTTT
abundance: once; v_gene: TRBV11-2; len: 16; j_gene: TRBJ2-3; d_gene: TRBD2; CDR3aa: CASSPVLGTSPDTQYF; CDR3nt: TGTGCCAGCAGCCCGGTTCTTGGGACTAGCCCAGATACGCAGTATTTT
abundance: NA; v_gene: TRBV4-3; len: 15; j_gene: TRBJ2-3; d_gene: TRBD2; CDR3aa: CASSQVGGSSDTQYF; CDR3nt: TGCGCCAGCAGCCAAGTGGGGGGGAGCTCAGATACGCAGTATTTT
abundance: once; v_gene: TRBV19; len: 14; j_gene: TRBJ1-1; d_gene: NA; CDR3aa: CASSMRGIGTEAFF; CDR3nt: TGTGCCAGTAGTATGAGGGGGATTGGCACTGAAGCTTTCTTT
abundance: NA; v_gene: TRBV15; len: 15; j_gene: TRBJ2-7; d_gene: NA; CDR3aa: CATRDMGQDAYEQYF; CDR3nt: TGTGCCACCAGGGATATGGGGCAGGACGCCTACGAGCAGTACTTC
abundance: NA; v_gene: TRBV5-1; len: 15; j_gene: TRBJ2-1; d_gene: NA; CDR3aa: CASSGLAGTNNEQFF; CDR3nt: TGCGCCAGCAGCGGTTTGGCGGGGACGAACAATGAGCAGTTCTTC
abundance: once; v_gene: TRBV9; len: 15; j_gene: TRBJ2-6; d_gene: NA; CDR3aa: CASSPRHSGANVLTF; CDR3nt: TGTGCCAGCAGCCCGCGACACTCTGGGGCCAACGTCCTGACTTTC
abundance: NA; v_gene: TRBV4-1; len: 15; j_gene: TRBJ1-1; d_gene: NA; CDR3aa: CASSQSQGVLIEAFF; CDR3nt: TGCGCCAGCAGCCAGTCACAAGGGGTGTTAATTGAAGCTTTCTTT
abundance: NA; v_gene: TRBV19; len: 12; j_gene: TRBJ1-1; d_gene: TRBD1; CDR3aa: CASSSRGQRAFF; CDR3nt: TGTGCCAGTAGTTCGAGGGGACAGCGGGCTTTCTTT
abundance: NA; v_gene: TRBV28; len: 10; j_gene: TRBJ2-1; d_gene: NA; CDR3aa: CASSDNEQFF; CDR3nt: TGTGCCAGCAGCGACAATGAGCAGTTCTTC
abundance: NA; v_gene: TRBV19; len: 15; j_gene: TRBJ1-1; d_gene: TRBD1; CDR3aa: CASSWTGATGTEAFF; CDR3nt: TGTGCCAGTTCCTGGACAGGGGCAACCGGCACTGAAGCTTTCTTT
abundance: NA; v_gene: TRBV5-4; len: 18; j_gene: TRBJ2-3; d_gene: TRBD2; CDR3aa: CASRAWGPSGGITDTQYF; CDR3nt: TGTGCCAGCCGAGCTTGGGGGCCTAGCGGGGGTATTACAGATACGCAGTATTTT
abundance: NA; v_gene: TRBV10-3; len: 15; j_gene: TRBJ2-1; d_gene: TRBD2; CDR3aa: CAISGLGLVRDEQFF; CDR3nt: TGTGCCATCAGTGGCCTGGGACTAGTTCGCGATGAGCAGTTCTTC
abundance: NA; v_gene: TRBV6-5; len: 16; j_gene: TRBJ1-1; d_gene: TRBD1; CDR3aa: CASSYAAEGAGTEAFF; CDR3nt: TGTGCCAGCAGTTACGCAGCGGAGGGGGCAGGGACTGAAGCTTTCTTT
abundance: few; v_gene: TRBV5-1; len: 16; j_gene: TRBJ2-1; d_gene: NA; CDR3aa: CASSLAWRDPNNEQFF; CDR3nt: TGCGCCAGCAGCTTGGCCTGGCGGGATCCCAACAATGAGCAGTTCTTC
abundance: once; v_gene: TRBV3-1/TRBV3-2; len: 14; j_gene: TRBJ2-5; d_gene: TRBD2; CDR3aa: CASSSRTRVETQYF; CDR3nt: TGTGCCAGCAGCTCCCGGACTAGAGTGGAGACCCAGTACTTC
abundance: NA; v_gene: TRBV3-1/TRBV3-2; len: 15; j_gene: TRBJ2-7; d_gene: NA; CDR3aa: CASSPGVARSYEQYF; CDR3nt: TGTGCCAGCAGCCCGGGGGTGGCACGTTCCTACGAGCAGTACTTC
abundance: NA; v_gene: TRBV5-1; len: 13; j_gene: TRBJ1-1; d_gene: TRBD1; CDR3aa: CASSSGTGGRLFF; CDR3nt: TGCGCCAGCAGCTCCGGGACAGGGGGCCGGCTTTTCTTT
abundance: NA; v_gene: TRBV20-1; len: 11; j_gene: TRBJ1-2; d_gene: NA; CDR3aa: CSAGEGDGYTF; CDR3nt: TGCAGTGCTGGGGAGGGTGATGGCTACACCTTC
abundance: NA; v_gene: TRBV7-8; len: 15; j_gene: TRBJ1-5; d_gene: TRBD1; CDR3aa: CASSLWTGEGQPQHF; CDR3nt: TGTGCCAGCAGCTTATGGACAGGGGAGGGGCAGCCCCAGCATTTT
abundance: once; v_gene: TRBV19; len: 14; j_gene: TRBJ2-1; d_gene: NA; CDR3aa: CASTSGPYYNEQFF; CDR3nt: TGTGCCAGTACCTCAGGGCCCTACTACAATGAGCAGTTCTTC
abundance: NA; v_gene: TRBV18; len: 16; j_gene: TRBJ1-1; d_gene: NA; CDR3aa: CASSPQQGGGNTEAFF; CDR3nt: TGTGCCAGCTCACCACAACAGGGCGGCGGGAACACTGAAGCTTTCTTT
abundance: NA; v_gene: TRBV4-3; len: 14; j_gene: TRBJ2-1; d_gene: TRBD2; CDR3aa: CASSRRTGGNEQFF; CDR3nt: TGCGCCAGCAGCCGACGGACGGGAGGCAATGAGCAGTTCTTC
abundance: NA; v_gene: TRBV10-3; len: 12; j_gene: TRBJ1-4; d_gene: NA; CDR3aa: CAISYTEEKLFF; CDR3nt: TGTGCCATCAGTTATACAGAAGAAAAACTGTTTTTT